Here is one T cell receptor (beta chain) with its context. Its antigen is still unknown. CDR1 and CDR2 (germline): MNHEY, SVGAGI. The V and J ends lost 6 bases and 5 bases, in that order; junction bases with no gene match: 6. The CDR3 loop spans 14 amino acids. These data originate in a study of OX40 agonist ivuxolimab in advanced cancers. Study summary: Clinicians treated patients with ivuxolimab, an agonistic anti-OX40 (CD134) antibody. Partial responses were recorded for three patients, including one with hepatocellular carcinoma and two with cutaneous melanoma.

Whole-study results and caveats: At doses 0.1 to 3.0 mg/kg, CD4+ and CD8+ clones expanded. Expanded clones belonging to CD8+ T cells outnumbered, on average, those of CD4+.

Sequencing used immunoSEQ multiplex PCR; TCRdb keeps in-frame clones, though not all of them. The sample shows some 74,000 clones, 70% to 85% of them seen only once. The material was CD4+ or CD8+ T cells sorted from blood, obtained in a trial of the OX40 agonist ivuxolimab. This sequence joins TRBV6-5 and TRBJ1-5, with 8 bases lining up with TRBD1. The TCR sequence derives from an adult with an advanced solid tumor such as melanoma, head and neck, liver or kidney cancer. The CDR3 nucleotides are TGTGCCAGCAGGCGACAGGGGAAACATCAGCCCCAGCATTTT. This sequence encodes CASRRQGKHQPQHF.